The 2 T cell receptor beta chains given below trace back to one sample, sequenced in a study of blood T cells in healthy people across ages. Sample-barcoded 5' priming and a J-beta primer mix drove a second PCR of roughly 7 to 11 cycles. TCRdb itself ran the 5' RACE reads through MiXCR, one entry per CDR3 protein. Of roughly 1.7 million distinct CDR3 sequences in the sample, about 35% were seen once. The specimen sequenced was blood. Every receptor here comes from a woman younger than 45 in good health.

The J gene is TRBJ2-3, the V gene TRBV12-3 or TRBV12-4; D is perhaps TRBD2 (6 bases). Trimming stripped 2 bases from V and 2 bases from J, with 14 bases between. CDR3 length: 16 amino acids. The CDR3 here is CASSLFGSGYTDTQYF. The CDR3 DNA reads TGTGCCAGCAGTTTATTCGGTAGCGGATACACAGATACGCAGTATTTT.

This chain connects TRBV2 to TRBJ2-5; D possibly corresponds to TRBD2 (5 bases). V gave up 7 bases and J gave up 4 bases, with 25 bases separating them. Per germline, CDR1 SNHLY and CDR2 FYNNEI. CDR3 size: 17 residues. CDR3 region: CASTYRGHRSWPETQYF. Written as DNA, the CDR3 is TGTGCCAGCACCTACCGCGGGCACAGATCGTGGCCAGAGACCCAGTACTTC.